The clone carrying this T cell receptor (beta chain) has more than one count but fewer than ten. Antigen: not known. This entry is derived from a study of blood T cells in healthy people across ages. Overall study results and limits: Getting older went along with TCR beta diversity per million T cells dropping roughly linearly. PBMCs were not sorted, which prevented a conclusive comparison of naive versus antigen-experienced cells.

The CDR3 extends over 13 amino acids. Germline values: CDR1 MNHEY, CDR2 SMNVEV (reference sequence). V dropped 6 bases and J dropped 0 bases, with 7 bases sitting between them. Next came a second PCR, run for about 6 to 11 cycles, which used a sample-barcoded 5' primer along with a J-beta primer mix. Each TCR beta cDNA got a 12-nucleotide random molecular identifier. Samples each returned at least 3 million CDR3-containing paired-end reads. TCRdb ran MiXCR on the 5' RACE reads and lists one entry per CDR3 protein. This table holds about a million distinct CDR3 sequences, 51% found once. The receptor comes from a woman aged 60-75 years in good health. Sequenced material: blood. The chain is built from TRBV27 and TRBJ2-3; no definite D call. CDR3 residues: CASRRRSTDTQYF. CDR3 DNA: TGTGCCAGCAGACGGCGTAGCACAGATACGCAGTATTTT.